The clone carrying this T cell receptor (beta chain) was seen ten or more times. According to the study, genomic DNA was the template for TCR beta VDJ and CDR3 profiling. TCRdb processed the reads anew with MiXCR; each CDR3 protein has one entry. Among some 130,000 distinct CDR3 sequences listed, 41% were seen once. V dropped 5 bases and J dropped 1; count of bases not matched to a gene: 12. The CDR3 runs to 18 residues. Per germline, CDR1 LNHDA and CDR2 SQIVND (reference sequence). The sample belongs to a study of CD8+CD57+ T cells in acquired aplastic anemia. Overall study context: Mean yield of DNA from sorted CD4+ and CD8+ cells was 3 to 3.5 ug. Mean read depth for CD4+ cells from healthy donors was around 11 million.

The specimen sequenced was sorted CD4+, CD8+, or CD8+CD57+ T cells (not recorded which) from PBMCs. This chain links TRBV19 with TRBJ2-3; 10 bases match TRBD2. This sequence was found in a human donor in good health, serving as a control. CDR3 DNA: TGTGCCAGTAGTCCAGCTGACGTAGCGGGGGGCCGCACAGATACGCAGTATTTT. Amino acid sequence: CASSPADVAGGRTDTQYF.